The T cell receptor beta chain described here comes from a study of response to subunit inactivated influenza vaccine. General study findings and limits: Authors suggested each seasonal influenza vaccination recruits few new T cells.

This CDR3 is 13 amino acids long. Germline CDR1 reads SEHNR; CDR2 reads FQNEAQ (reference sequence). V shed 4 bases and J shed 3 bases, with 10 bases lying between them. TCRdb re-called the RT-PCR reads through MiXCR, storing one row per CDR3 protein. The data contain 250,000 to 350,000 distinct CDR3 sequences, approximately 23% of them singletons. With regard to this clonotype: Its antigen is unknown.

This TCR was sampled from a man aged 45 to 75 who received an inactivated influenza vaccine. This chain uses TRBV7-9 with TRBJ2-7; D remains ambiguous. The sample in question was PBMCs from blood, obtained less than 22 months after vaccination. The CDR3 sequence: CASSSGRYYEQYF. In nucleotides, the CDR3 is TGTGCCAGCAGCTCGGGCCGATACTACGAGCAGTACTTC.